The 29 T cell receptor beta chains below come from one sample, sequenced in a study of diagnostic markers for celiac disease (dated by TCRdb to 2018 to 2021). The run used an Illumina MiSeq. Following reprocessing of the reads by TCRdb, the data hold one row per CDR3 protein sequence and no DNA is available. The sample table records around 7,500 distinct CDR3 sequences. The ten largest clones represent 6.3% of the sample. The sequenced sample was either unsorted cells or a sorted T cell fraction (not recorded which). These receptors all come from a human donor. This table probably holds off-target reads from a library built for another chain.

The chain joins TRBV9 to TRBJ2-7; TCRdb proposes TRBD2, but this gene call is untestable without DNA. The germline V gene has CDR1 SGDLS and CDR2 YYNGEE. CDR3 size: 14 residues. This CDR3 is CASAPGQRENEQYF.

The CDR3 reads CASSSPGDIRWETQYF. The V and J genes are TRBV11-2 and TRBJ2-5; TCRdb lists TRBD1, though no DNA is available to test this call. The CDR3 is 16 residues long. The germline V gene encodes CDR1 SGHAT and CDR2 FQNNGV.

V and J are TRBV5-4 and TRBJ2-2; TCRdb proposes TRBD1, but this gene call is untestable without DNA. This CDR3 is 14 amino acids long. Germline CDR1 reads SGHNT; CDR2 reads YYREEE (reference sequence). The CDR3 sequence is CASSFDRATGELFF.

The CDR3 here is CASSVAQGRSGQFF. The V gene is TRBV9, the J gene TRBJ2-1; as DNA is missing, the TRBD1 call by TCRdb cannot be tested. This CDR3 has 14 amino acids. Germline values: CDR1 SGDLS, CDR2 YYNGEE.

By frequency, this clonotype registers medium-sized. This chain joins TRBV5-1 and TRBJ2-5; TCRdb names TRBD1, which stays unverified in the absence of DNA. CDR1 and CDR2 (germline): SGHRS, YFSETQ. The CDR3 sequence is 14 residues long. The CDR3 sequence is CASSFSGAGETQYF.

V and J are TRBV19 and TRBJ2-1; with no DNA, the TCRdb D assignment of TRBD2 cannot be verified. The CDR3 totals 16 residues. CDR1 is LNHDA and CDR2 is SQIVND in the germline V gene (reference sequence). The CDR3 is CASSTLAGQSGDEQFF.

This clonotype is called medium-sized based on its frequency. CDR3 protein: CASSLVETLAGVGTDTQYF. This sequence joins TRBV13 and TRBJ2-3; TCRdb indicates TRBD2, and absent DNA this call remains unverified. The CDR3 spans 19 residues. The germline gives CDR1 PRHDT, CDR2 FYEKMQ (reference sequence).

The chain combines TRBV5-1 with TRBJ2-5; without DNA, the TCRdb call of TRBD1 cannot be checked. The germline CDR1 and CDR2 sequences are SGHRS and YFSETQ. This CDR3 contains 14 residues. The CDR3 protein is CASSLIQGGQTQYF. Drawing the rest from reference TRBV5-1 and TRBJ2-5, the complete variable domain is KAGVTQTPRYLIKTRGQQVTLSCSPISGHRSVSWYQQTPGQGLQFLFEYFSETQRNKGNFPGRFSGRQFSNSRSEMNVSTLELGDSALYLCASSLIQGGQTQYFGPGTRLLVL.

The chain couples TRBV10-1 to TRBJ1-3. The CDR3 is 14 amino acids. Germline V gene lookup returns CDR1 WNHNN and CDR2 SYGVQD (reference sequence). The CDR3 sequence is CASGSTVSGNTIYF.

This clonotype ranks as medium-sized in terms of frequency. V and J are TRBV6-1 and TRBJ1-5. The CDR3 consists of 13 residues. Germline assignment: CDR1 MNHNS and CDR2 SASEGT. CDR3 in amino acids: CASSEDTDQPQHF.

The chain uses TRBV7-3 and TRBJ1-1; TCRdb's D call of TRBD1 is untestable without DNA. The CDR3 extends over 14 amino acids. Germline assignment: CDR1 SGHTA and CDR2 FQGTGA. The CDR3 spells CASSPTGRNTEAFF.

The chain has TRBV7-9 and TRBJ1-2; TCRdb picks TRBD1, but there is no DNA to check that call. The CDR3 has 13 amino acids. Germline V gene sequence: CDR1 SEHNR, CDR2 FQNEAQ (reference sequence). The CDR3: CASSWGSSDGYTF.

V and J are TRBV6-1 and TRBJ1-5. The V gene's germline CDR1 is MNHNS and CDR2 SASEGT. The CDR3 loop spans 15 amino acids. This chain's CDR3 is CASSEALSSNQPQHF.

The J gene is TRBJ2-2, the V gene TRBV30; TCRdb calls TRBD2, which cannot be checked without DNA. The CDR3 has 16 residues. The V gene's germline CDR1 is GTSNPN and CDR2 SVGIG (reference sequence). Here the CDR3 reads CAYQPDYLPNTGELFF.

This clonotype is classed as medium-sized by frequency. CDR3 residues: CASSIRDRPLIYEQYF. The rearrangement links TRBV7-2 to TRBJ2-7; TCRdb lists TRBD1, though no DNA is available to test this call. There are 16 residues in the CDR3. Germline CDR1 reads SGHTA; CDR2 reads FQGNSA.

The rearrangement uses TRBV6-2 or TRBV6-3 and TRBJ1-1. The CDR3 consists of 13 residues. The germline V gene has CDR1 MNHEY and CDR2 SVGEGT. CDR3 sequence: CASSYEGNTEAFF.

The V call is TRBV4-1, the J call TRBJ2-2; the D call from TCRdb, TRBD2, cannot be confirmed without DNA. This CDR3 is built from 19 residues. Germline V gene sequence: CDR1 MGHRA, CDR2 YSYEKL. CDR3 in amino acids: CASSQDIRGTSENTGELFF.

This clonotype is classed as medium-sized by frequency. Here the CDR3 reads CASSHTSGQSEAFF. The chain has TRBV18 and TRBJ1-1; lacking DNA, the TRBD1 call made by TCRdb goes unchecked. The germline V gene has CDR1 KGHSH and CDR2 LQKENI. The CDR3 covers 14 residues. The whole variable domain, filled in from reference TRBV18 and TRBJ1-1, reads NAGVMQNPRHLVRRRGQEARLRCSPMKGHSHVYWYRQLPEEGLKFMVYLQKENIIDESGMPKERFSAEFPKEGPSILRIQQVVRGDSAAYFCASSHTSGQSEAFFGQGTRLTVV.

The J gene is TRBJ2-2, the V gene TRBV5-1; the D gene TCRdb calls, TRBD1, cannot be checked with no DNA. Per germline, CDR1 SGHRS and CDR2 YFSETQ. CDR3 size: 15 residues. The CDR3 here is CASSLWQGAIGELFF.

CDR3 amino acids: CASRTSQGITGELFF. V is TRBV5-1 and J is TRBJ2-2; the TRBD1 assignment by TCRdb is unverifiable without DNA. Germline CDR1 is SGHRS and CDR2 is YFSETQ. This CDR3 spans 15 amino acids. Full variable domain (rest looked up from reference TRBV5-1 and TRBJ2-2): KAGVTQTPRYLIKTRGQQVTLSCSPISGHRSVSWYQQTPGQGLQFLFEYFSETQRNKGNFPGRFSGRQFSNSRSEMNVSTLELGDSALYLCASRTSQGITGELFFGEGSRLTVL.

The chain couples TRBV5-1 to TRBJ2-3. Germline values: CDR1 SGHRS, CDR2 YFSETQ. This CDR3 has 14 amino acids. CDR3 loop: CASRQSEGTDTQYF.

This clonotype shows up as medium-sized by frequency. The chain joins TRBV29-1 to TRBJ2-4; TCRdb's D call, TRBD2, is unchecked because there is no DNA. Germline CDR1 is SQVTM and CDR2 is ANQGSEA. This CDR3 region has 14 residues. The CDR3 loop reads CSVVSSGKGNIQYF.

The rearrangement uses TRBV27 and TRBJ2-3; as DNA is missing, the TRBD1 call by TCRdb cannot be tested. The CDR3 loop spans 16 amino acids. Germline CDR1 reads MNHEY; CDR2 reads SMNVEV (reference sequence). The CDR3 spells CASSLSLGAEADTQYF.

Judged by frequency, this clonotype is medium-sized. V and J are TRBV5-1 and TRBJ1-1. The CDR3 covers 13 residues. Germline lookup yields CDR1 SGHRS and CDR2 YFSETQ. The CDR3 is CASSLQGNTEAFF.

The chain carries TRBV4-1 and TRBJ1-4. Germline values: CDR1 MGHRA, CDR2 YSYEKL. This CDR3 has 18 residues. Here the CDR3 reads CASSHHGHLLIPGEKLFF.

This clonotype registers medium-sized (0.01 to 0.1%) by frequency. CDR3 sequence reads: CASSLAGTDKTEAFF. The chain is built from TRBV5-5 and TRBJ1-1; TCRdb proposes TRBD1, but this gene call is untestable without DNA. The CDR3 is made up of 15 amino acids. Germline V gene lookup returns CDR1 SGHKS and CDR2 YYEKEE (reference sequence).

This clonotype is deemed medium-sized by its frequency. This chain links TRBV27 with TRBJ2-1; TCRdb indicates TRBD2, and absent DNA this call remains unverified. CDR1 and CDR2 (germline): MNHEY, SMNVEV (reference sequence). This CDR3 has 14 residues. The chain's CDR3 is CASRGLAESNEQFF.

This chain joins TRBV20-1 and TRBJ2-1; TCRdb proposes TRBD1, but this gene call is untestable without DNA. This CDR3 comprises 12 residues. Per germline, CDR1 DFQATT and CDR2 SNEGSKA (reference sequence). This CDR3 reads CSAVAVSNEQFF.

According to its frequency, this clonotype is medium-sized (0.01 to 0.1%). The CDR3 sequence is CSVAARGQGLNEQFF. The gene calls are TRBV29-1 and TRBJ2-1; the TRBD1 assignment by TCRdb is unverifiable without DNA. CDR1 and CDR2 (germline): SQVTM, ANQGSEA. This CDR3 is 15 amino acids long.